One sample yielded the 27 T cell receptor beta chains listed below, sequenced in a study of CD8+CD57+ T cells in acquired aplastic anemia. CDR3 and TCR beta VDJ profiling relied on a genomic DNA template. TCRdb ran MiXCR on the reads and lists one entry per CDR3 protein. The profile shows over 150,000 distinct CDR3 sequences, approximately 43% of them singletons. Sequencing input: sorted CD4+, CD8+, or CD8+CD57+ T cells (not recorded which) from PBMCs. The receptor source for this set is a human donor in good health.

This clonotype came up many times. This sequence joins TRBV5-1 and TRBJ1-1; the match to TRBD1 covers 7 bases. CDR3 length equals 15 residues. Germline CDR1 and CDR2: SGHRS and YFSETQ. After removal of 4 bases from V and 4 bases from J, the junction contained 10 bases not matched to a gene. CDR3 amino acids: CASSNDGDSFTEAFF. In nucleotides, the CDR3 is TGCGCCAGCAGCAACGATGGGGACAGTTTCACTGAAGCTTTCTTT.

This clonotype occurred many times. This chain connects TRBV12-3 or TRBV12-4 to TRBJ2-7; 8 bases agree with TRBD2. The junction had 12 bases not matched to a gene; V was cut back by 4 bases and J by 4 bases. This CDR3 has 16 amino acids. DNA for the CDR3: TGTGCCAGCAGTTCCTCCGGGAGGGCTTCTTTTTACGAGCAGTACTTC. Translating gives CASSSSGRASFYEQYF.

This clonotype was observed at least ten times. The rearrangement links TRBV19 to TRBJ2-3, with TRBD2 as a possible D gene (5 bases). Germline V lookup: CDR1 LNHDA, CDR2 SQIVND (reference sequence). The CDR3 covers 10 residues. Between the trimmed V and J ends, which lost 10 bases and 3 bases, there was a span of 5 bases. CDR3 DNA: TGTGCCACGGGGACAGATACGCAGTATTTT. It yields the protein CATGTDTQYF. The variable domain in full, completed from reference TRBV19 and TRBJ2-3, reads DGGITQSPKYLFRKEGQNVTLSCEQNLNHDAMYWYRQDPGQGLRLIYYSQIVNDFQKGDIAEGYSVSREKKESFPLTVTSAQKNPTAFYLCATGTDTQYFGPGTRLTVL.

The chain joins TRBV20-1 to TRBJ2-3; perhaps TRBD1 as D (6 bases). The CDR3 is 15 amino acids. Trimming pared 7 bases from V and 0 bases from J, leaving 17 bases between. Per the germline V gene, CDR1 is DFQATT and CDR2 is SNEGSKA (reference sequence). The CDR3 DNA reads TGCAGTGTAGGGGGACAAATCCTTAGCACAGATACGCAGTATTTT. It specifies CSVGGQILSTDTQYF.

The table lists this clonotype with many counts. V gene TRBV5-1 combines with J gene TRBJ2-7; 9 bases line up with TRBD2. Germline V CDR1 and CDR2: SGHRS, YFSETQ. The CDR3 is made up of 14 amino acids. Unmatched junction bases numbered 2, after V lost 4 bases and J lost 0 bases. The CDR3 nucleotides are TGCGCCAGCAGCGCGGGGGGGAGCTCCTACGAGCAGTACTTC. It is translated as CASSAGGSSYEQYF.

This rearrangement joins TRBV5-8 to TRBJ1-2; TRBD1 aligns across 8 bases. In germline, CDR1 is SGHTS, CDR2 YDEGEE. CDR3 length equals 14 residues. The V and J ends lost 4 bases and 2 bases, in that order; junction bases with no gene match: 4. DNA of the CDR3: TGTGCCAGCAGCGCCCGGGACAGGAACTATGGCTACACCTTC. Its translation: CASSARDRNYGYTF.

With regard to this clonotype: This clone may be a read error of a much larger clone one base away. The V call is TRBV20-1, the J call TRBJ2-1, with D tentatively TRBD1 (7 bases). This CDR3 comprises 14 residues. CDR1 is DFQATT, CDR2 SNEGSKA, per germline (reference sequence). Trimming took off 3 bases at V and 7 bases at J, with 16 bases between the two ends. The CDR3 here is CSARAPRGENEQFF. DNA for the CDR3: TGCAGTGCTAGGGCCCCCAGGGGGGAGAATGAGCAGTTCTTC.

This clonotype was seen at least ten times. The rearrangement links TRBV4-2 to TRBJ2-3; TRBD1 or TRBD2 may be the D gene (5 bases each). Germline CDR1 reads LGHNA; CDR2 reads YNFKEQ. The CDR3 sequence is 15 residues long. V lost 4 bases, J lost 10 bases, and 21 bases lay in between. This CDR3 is CASSLGAWDLTAQYF. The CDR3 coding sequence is TGTGCCAGCAGCCTCGGGGCTTGGGATCTGACGGCGCAGTATTTT.

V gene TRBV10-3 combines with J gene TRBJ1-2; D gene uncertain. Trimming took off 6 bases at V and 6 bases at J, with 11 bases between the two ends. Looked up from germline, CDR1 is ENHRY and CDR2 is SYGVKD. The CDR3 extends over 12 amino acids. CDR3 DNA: TGTGCCATCAGAGGGTGGACGGATGGCTACACCTTC. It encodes CAIRGWTDGYTF.

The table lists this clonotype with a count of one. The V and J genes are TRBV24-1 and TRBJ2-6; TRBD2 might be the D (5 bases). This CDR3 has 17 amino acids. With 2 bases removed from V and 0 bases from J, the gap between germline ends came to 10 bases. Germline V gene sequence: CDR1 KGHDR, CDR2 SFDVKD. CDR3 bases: TGTGCCACCAGTGATTGGGAGAAGGCCTCTGGGGCCAACGTCCTGACTTTC. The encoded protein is CATSDWEKASGANVLTF.

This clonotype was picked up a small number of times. CDR3 region: CASSDAIVDEQFF. As DNA, the CDR3 is TGTGCCAGCAGTGACGCTATAGTAGATGAGCAGTTCTTC. The rearrangement uses TRBV25-1 and TRBJ2-1; no reliable D call. Between the trimmed V and J ends, which lost 3 bases and 8 bases, there was a span of 11 bases. CDR1 and CDR2 (germline): MGHDK, SYGVNS. The CDR3 loop spans 13 amino acids. The full variable domain, in which reference TRBV25-1 and TRBJ2-1 provide the parts outside the CDR3, is EADIYQTPRYLVIGTGKKITLECSQTMGHDKMYWYQQDPGMELHLIHYSYGVNSTEKGDLSSESTVSRIRTEHFPLTLESARPSHTSQYLCASSDAIVDEQFFGPGTRLTVL.

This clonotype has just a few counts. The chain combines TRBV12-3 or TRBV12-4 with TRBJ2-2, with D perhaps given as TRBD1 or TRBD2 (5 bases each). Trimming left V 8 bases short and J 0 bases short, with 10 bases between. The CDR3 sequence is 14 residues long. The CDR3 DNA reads TGTGCCAGCCGGGACCAACCGAACACCGGGGAGCTGTTTTTT. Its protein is CASRDQPNTGELFF.

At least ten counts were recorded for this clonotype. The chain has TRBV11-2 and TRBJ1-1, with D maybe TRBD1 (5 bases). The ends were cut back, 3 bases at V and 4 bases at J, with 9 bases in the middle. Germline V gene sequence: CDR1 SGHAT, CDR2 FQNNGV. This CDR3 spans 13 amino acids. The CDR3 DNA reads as TGTGCCAGCAGCTTCCAGGGTGGCACTGAAGCTTTCTTT. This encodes CASSFQGGTEAFF.

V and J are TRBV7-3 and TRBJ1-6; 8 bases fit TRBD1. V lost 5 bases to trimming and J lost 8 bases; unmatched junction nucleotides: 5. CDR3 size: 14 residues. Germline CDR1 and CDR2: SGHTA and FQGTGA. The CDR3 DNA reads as TGTGCCAGCAGCAAGACAGGGGCCGATTCACCCCTCCACTTT. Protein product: CASSKTGADSPLHF.

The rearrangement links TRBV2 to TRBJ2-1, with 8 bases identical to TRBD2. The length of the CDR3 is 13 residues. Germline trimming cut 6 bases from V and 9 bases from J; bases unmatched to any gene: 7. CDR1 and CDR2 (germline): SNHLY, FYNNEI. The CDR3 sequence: CASRDSGGGEQFF. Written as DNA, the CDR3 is TGTGCCAGCAGGGACTCGGGAGGGGGTGAGCAGTTCTTC.

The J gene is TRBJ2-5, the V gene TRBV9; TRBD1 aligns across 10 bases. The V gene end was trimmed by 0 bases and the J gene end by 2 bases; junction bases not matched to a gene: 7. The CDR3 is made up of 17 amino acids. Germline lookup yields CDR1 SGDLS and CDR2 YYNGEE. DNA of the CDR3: TGTGCCAGCAGCGTAGGCGGACAGGGGGTCCTACAAGAGACCCAGTACTTC. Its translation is CASSVGGQGVLQETQYF.

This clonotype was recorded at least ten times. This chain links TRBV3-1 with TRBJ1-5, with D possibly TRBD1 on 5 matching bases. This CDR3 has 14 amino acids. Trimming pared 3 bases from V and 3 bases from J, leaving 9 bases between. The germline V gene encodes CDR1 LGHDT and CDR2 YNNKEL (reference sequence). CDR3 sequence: CASSHREHNQPQHF. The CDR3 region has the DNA TGTGCCAGCAGCCACAGGGAGCACAATCAGCCCCAGCATTTT.

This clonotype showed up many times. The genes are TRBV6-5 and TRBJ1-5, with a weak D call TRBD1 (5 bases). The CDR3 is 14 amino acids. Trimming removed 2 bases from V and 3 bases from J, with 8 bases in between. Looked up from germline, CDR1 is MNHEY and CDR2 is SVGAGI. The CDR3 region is CASSYRGDNQPQHF. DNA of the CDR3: TGTGCCAGCAGTTACCGGGGCGACAATCAGCCCCAGCATTTT.

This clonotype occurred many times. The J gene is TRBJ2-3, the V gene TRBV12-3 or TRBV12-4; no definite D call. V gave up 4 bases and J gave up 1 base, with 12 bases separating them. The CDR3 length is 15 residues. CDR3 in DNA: TGTGCCAGCAGTTGGTCTCTGAGAGGCACAGATACGCAGTATTTT. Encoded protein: CASSWSLRGTDTQYF.

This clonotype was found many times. The CDR3 bases are TGTGCCAGCAGCTACACAGGGGACGCGAACACTGAAGCTTTCTTT. This encodes CASSYTGDANTEAFF. The chain uses TRBV5-5 and TRBJ1-1, with 7 bases matching TRBD1. This CDR3 is built from 15 residues. Germline V gene lookup returns CDR1 SGHKS and CDR2 YYEKEE (reference sequence). V was clipped by 3 bases and J by 1 base; unmatched bases: 6.

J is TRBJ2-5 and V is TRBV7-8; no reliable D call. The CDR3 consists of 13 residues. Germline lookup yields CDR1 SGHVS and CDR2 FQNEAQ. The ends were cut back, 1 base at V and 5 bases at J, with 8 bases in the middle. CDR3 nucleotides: TGTGCCAGCAGCTTAGTTTTCGTGGAGACCCAGTACTTC. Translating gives CASSLVFVETQYF.

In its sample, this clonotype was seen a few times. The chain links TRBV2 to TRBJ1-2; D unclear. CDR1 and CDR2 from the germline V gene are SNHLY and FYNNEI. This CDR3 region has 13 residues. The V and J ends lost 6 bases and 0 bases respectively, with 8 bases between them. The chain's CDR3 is CASSTGANYGYTF. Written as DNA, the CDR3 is TGTGCCAGCAGCACGGGAGCTAACTATGGCTACACCTTC.

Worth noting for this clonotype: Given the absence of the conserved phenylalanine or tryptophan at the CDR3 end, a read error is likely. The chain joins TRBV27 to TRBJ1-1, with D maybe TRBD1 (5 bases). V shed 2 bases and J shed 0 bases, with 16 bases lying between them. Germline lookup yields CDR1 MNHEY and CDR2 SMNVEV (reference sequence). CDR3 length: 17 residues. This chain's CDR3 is CASSLRPGGAMNTEAFL. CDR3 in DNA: TGTGCCAGCAGTTTACGCCCCGGTGGGGCAATGAACACTGAAGCTTTCTTA.

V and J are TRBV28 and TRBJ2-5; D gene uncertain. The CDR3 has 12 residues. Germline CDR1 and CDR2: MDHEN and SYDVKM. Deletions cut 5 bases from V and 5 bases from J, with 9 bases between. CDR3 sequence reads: CASSVGKETQYF. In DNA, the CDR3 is TGTGCCAGCAGTGTGGGGAAGGAGACCCAGTACTTC.

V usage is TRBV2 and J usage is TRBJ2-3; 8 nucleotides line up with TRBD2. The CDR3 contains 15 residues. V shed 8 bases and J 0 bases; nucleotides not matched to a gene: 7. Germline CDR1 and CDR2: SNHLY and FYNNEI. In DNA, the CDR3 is TGTGCCAGCCAATTCGGGAGGGGTAGCACAGATACGCAGTATTTT. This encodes CASQFGRGSTDTQYF.

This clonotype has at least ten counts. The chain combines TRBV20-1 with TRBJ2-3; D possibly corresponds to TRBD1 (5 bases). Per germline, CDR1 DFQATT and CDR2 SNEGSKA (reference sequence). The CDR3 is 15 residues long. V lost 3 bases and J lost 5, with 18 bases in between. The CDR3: CSARQDTQRVDTQYF. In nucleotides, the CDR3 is TGCAGTGCTAGGCAGGACACCCAGAGAGTAGATACGCAGTATTTT.

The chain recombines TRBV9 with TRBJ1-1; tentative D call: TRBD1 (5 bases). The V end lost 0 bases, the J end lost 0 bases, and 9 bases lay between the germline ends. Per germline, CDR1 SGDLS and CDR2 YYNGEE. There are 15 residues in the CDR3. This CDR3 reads CASSVGQRMNTEAFF. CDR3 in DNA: TGTGCCAGCAGCGTAGGACAGCGCATGAACACTGAAGCTTTCTTT.